Listed here is a single T cell receptor (beta chain). The data are from a study of T-cell reconstitution after alpha-beta-depleted transplantation in children. The germline V and J ends were trimmed by 6 bases and 8 bases, with 16 bases remaining between them. This CDR3 contains 14 residues. Unique molecular identifiers were used in preparing the TCRbeta library. TCRdb analysed the PCR reads with MiXCR anew, one entry per CDR3 protein. The repertoire includes 300,000 to 350,000 distinct CDR3 sequences, approximately 23% of them detected once, and approximately 11% sits in the top ten. The sample here was PBMCs, mostly from graft donor cells, taken 180 days after TCRalphabeta/CD19-depleted stem cell transplant. The receptor's source is a male patient under 18 who had a stem cell transplant for acute lymphoblastic leukemia, so the T cells may come from the graft donor. The genes are TRBV12-3 or TRBV12-4 and TRBJ1-4, with D maybe TRBD1 (6 bases). This chain's CDR3 is CASSWGGGNEKLFF. The CDR3 DNA is TGTGCCAGCAGCTGGGGAGGGGGGAACGAAAAACTGTTTTTT.